This T cell receptor (beta chain) was identified in a study of CD8 T cells in ankylosing spondylitis. The study's findings and limits: Eight highly homologous variants made up a TCR beta motif, and this motif appeared characteristic of ankylosing spondylitis blood.

This clonotype was seen more than once but under ten times. Its target is unknown. TCRdb itself ran the 5' RACE reads through MiXCR, one entry per CDR3 protein. Of more than 250,000 distinct CDR3 sequences listed, under 8.5% are singletons. V was clipped by 3 bases and J by 4 bases; unmatched bases: 5. The CDR3 extends over 15 amino acids. Per germline, CDR1 SGHAT and CDR2 FQNNGV. The source material was blood, either unsorted or a sorted T cell fraction (not recorded which). This clonotype was sampled from a male donor with ankylosing spondylitis. The J gene is TRBJ2-2, the V gene TRBV11-2, with TRBD2 matching over 7 bases. In DNA form, the CDR3 reads TGTGCCAGCAGCTTGGGAGGGCCGGGCACCGGGGAGCTGTTTTTT. As protein: CASSLGGPGTGELFF.